These 28 T cell receptor beta chains were all obtained from the same sample, sequenced in a study of human T cells and chemical hapten exposure. TCRdb independently ran MiXCR on the RACE reads; one entry per CDR3 protein. There are roughly 110,000 distinct CDR3 sequences in the sample; 10% to 15% occur only once, and over 1.5% lies in the top ten. Documented time point: pre-sensitization, week 0. Sample treatment: therapeutic diphenylcyclopropenone sensitization with weekly scalp DPC. This specimen was whole blood, taken in connection with sensitization to the hapten diphenylcyclopropenone (DPC). Source of these receptors: a woman between 45 and 60 years old with alopecia areata. Some clones in this sample may be carry-over from other donors' samples.

This clonotype was observed many times. This chain uses TRBV20-1 with TRBJ2-1; D is unclear. Germline V lookup: CDR1 DFQATT, CDR2 SNEGSKA (reference sequence). The V end was cut by 0 bases, the J end by 15 bases, with 15 bases between. The CDR3 spans 12 residues. The CDR3 nucleotides are TGCAGTGCTAGAGAGGGTAGTGCCTCTCGGTTCTTC. It encodes CSAREGSASRFF.

The V call is TRBV7-9, the J call TRBJ1-5; 7 nucleotides align to TRBD1. Trimming at V came to 5 bases and at J to 0 bases, leaving 4 bases not matched to a gene. CDR1 is SEHNR, CDR2 FQNEAQ, per germline (reference sequence). The CDR3 covers 15 residues. CDR3 in DNA: TGTGCCAGCAGCCCGGGACAGCTTAGCAATCAGCCCCAGCATTTT. Translating it yields CASSPGQLSNQPQHF.

This chain links TRBV11-3 with TRBJ1-1; no clear D. V lost 1 base and J 8 bases, leaving 11 bases between the germline ends. The germline gives CDR1 SGHNT, CDR2 YENEEA. The CDR3 is 13 residues long. CDR3 residues: CASSLGAGGEAFF. As DNA, the CDR3 is TGTGCCAGCAGCTTAGGGGCCGGCGGGGAAGCTTTCTTT.

DNA of the CDR3: TGTGCCAGCAGCTTGCCGGGACTAGCGGGAGCTGGTGAGCAGTTCTTC. Its translation: CASSLPGLAGAGEQFF. This chain links TRBV11-2 with TRBJ2-1; 14 positions agree with TRBD2. Losses at the gene ends were 3 bases for V and 9 bases for J; bases not matched to a gene: 7. In germline, CDR1 is SGHAT, CDR2 FQNNGV. The CDR3 consists of 16 residues.

J is TRBJ2-7 and V is TRBV11-3, with 8 nucleotides matching TRBD2. Germline lookup yields CDR1 SGHNT and CDR2 YENEEA. After removal of 5 bases from V and 1 base from J, the junction contained 10 bases not matched to a gene. The CDR3 has 16 amino acids. The CDR3 region is CASSPFAGGPSYEQYF. In DNA form, the CDR3 reads TGTGCCAGCAGCCCTTTCGCGGGAGGTCCTTCCTACGAGCAGTACTTC.

This chain joins TRBV28 and TRBJ2-7, with TRBD2 as a possible D gene (6 bases). Germline-derived CDR1 and CDR2 are MDHEN and SYDVKM. The V and J ends lost 1 base and 2 bases respectively, with 21 bases between them. The CDR3 has 18 residues. CDR3 coding DNA: TGTGCCAGCAGTTTATTGCGCGGGGCGAGCAGGAGCCCCTACGAGCAGTACTTC. As protein: CASSLLRGASRSPYEQYF.

This clonotype appeared many times. J is TRBJ2-1 and V is TRBV28, with TRBD2 identical over 12 bases. CDR3 length: 15 amino acids. V gave up 6 bases and J gave up 10 bases; unmatched junction bases: 10. Germline V gene data show CDR1 as MDHEN and CDR2 as SYDVKM. The CDR3 region has the DNA TGTGCCAGCAGGACCGGGACTAGCGGGTTGGGGGAGCAGTTCTTC. Residues: CASRTGTSGLGEQFF.

The chain is built from TRBV2 and TRBJ2-1, with no clear D. The germline gives CDR1 SNHLY, CDR2 FYNNEI. V was cut by 5 bases and J by 4 bases, with 6 bases left in between. There are 12 residues in the CDR3. The CDR3 DNA sequence: TGTGCCAGCAGTATCCGTTACAATGAGCAGTTCTTC. It yields the protein CASSIRYNEQFF.

In this sample, this clonotype turned up many times. The CDR3 DNA is TGTGCCAGCAGTCCCAAAATCGGACAGGCGAGCTCTGGAAACACCATATATTTT. Protein product: CASSPKIGQASSGNTIYF. V usage is TRBV6-5 and J usage is TRBJ1-3; TRBD1 agrees at 7 bases. This CDR3 has 18 amino acids. V lost 5 bases to trimming and J lost 0 bases; unmatched junction nucleotides: 13. The germline V gene has CDR1 MNHEY and CDR2 SVGAGI.

V usage is TRBV18 and J usage is TRBJ1-2, with D unclear. The CDR3 covers 12 residues. The V end was cut by 2 bases, the J end by 7 bases, with 8 bases between. From germline, CDR1 is KGHSH and CDR2 LQKENI. CDR3 nucleotide sequence: TGTGCCAGCTCACCAGGCGGGCCTGGCTACACCTTC. It codes for CASSPGGPGYTF.

In this sample, this clonotype turned up many times. V usage is TRBV4-3 and J usage is TRBJ2-6, with TRBD1 matching over 10 bases. Per germline, CDR1 LGHNA and CDR2 YSLEER. V shed 4 bases, J shed 1 base, and the junction held 4 bases outside the gene matches. CDR3 length: 17 residues. CDR3 amino acids: CASSPGTGASGANVLTF. In DNA, the CDR3 is TGCGCCAGCAGCCCCGGGACAGGGGCATCTGGGGCCAACGTCCTGACTTTC.

The V gene is TRBV5-1, the J gene TRBJ2-5; 8 bases align to TRBD1. The CDR3 has 14 amino acids. V gave up 4 bases and J gave up 5 bases; unmatched junction bases: 7. From germline, CDR1 is SGHRS and CDR2 YFSETQ. This chain's CDR3 is CASSPRTGMETQYF. The CDR3 nucleotides are TGCGCCAGCAGCCCGCGGACAGGGATGGAGACCCAGTACTTC.

This clonotype appeared a few times. The chain uses TRBV28 and TRBJ2-5; weak D call: TRBD2 (7 bases). Germline V CDR1 and CDR2: MDHEN, SYDVKM. The CDR3 covers 13 residues. The V and J ends lost 8 bases and 11 bases respectively, with 21 bases between them. The CDR3 DNA reads as TGTGCCAGCTCACTCACTACAGGGAGGGGGCAGTACTTC. Protein product: CASSLTTGRGQYF.

This clonotype was recorded many times. The chain couples TRBV5-5 to TRBJ1-4, with a weak D call TRBD1 (6 bases). Germline CDR1 is SGHKS and CDR2 is YYEKEE (reference sequence). Trimming removed 1 base at V and 4 bases at J, with 17 bases between. The CDR3 length is 17 residues. The CDR3, as DNA: TGTGCCAGCAGCTTGATCGGAGACGACAGGAGTAATGAAAAACTGTTTTTT. As protein: CASSLIGDDRSNEKLFF.

At least ten counts were recorded for this clonotype. The chain carries TRBV6-1 and TRBJ1-5, with D uncertain. The CDR3 runs to 13 residues. V was cut by 6 bases and J by 0 bases, with 6 bases left in between. CDR1 MNHNS and CDR2 SASEGT come from the germline V gene. CDR3 in amino acids: CASSPHSNQPQHF. DNA of the CDR3: TGTGCCAGCAGCCCTCATAGCAATCAGCCCCAGCATTTT.

The chain links TRBV5-1 to TRBJ2-3, with 7 bases matching TRBD2. The germline gives CDR1 SGHRS, CDR2 YFSETQ. The J segment lost 0 bases and the V segment lost 5 bases, leaving 6 bases of the junction unmatched. CDR3 length: 15 amino acids. The CDR3 DNA reads as TGCGCCAGCAGTTCTGCGGGAGCTAGCACAGATACGCAGTATTTT. Protein product: CASSSAGASTDTQYF.

This chain links TRBV28 with TRBJ1-5, with 10 bases that match TRBD1. V was pared by 6 bases and J by 5 bases, with 4 bases of the junction left unmatched. This CDR3 comprises 14 residues. From germline, CDR1 is MDHEN and CDR2 SYDVKM. CDR3 region: CASSRGTGDQPQHF. CDR3 bases: TGTGCCAGCAGCCGAGGGACAGGGGATCAGCCCCAGCATTTT.

The J gene is TRBJ2-1, the V gene TRBV12-3 or TRBV12-4; 7 nucleotides agree with TRBD1. This CDR3 has 16 residues. V was pared by 6 bases and J by 7 bases, with 15 bases of the junction left unmatched. The chain's CDR3 is CASRSFDRAPRNEQFF. The CDR3 coding sequence is TGTGCCAGCAGATCTTTTGACAGGGCTCCTCGGAATGAGCAGTTCTTC.

The chain combines TRBV7-2 with TRBJ2-7; either TRBD1 or TRBD2 may fit D (5 bases each). This CDR3 is built from 14 residues. V was clipped by 3 bases and J by 0 bases, with 9 bases between them. CDR1 is SGHTA, CDR2 FQGNSA, per germline. CDR3 sequence reads: CASSFRDGSYEQYF. CDR3 in DNA: TGTGCCAGCAGCTTCCGGGACGGCTCCTACGAGCAGTACTTC. Full variable domain (remainder filled in from reference TRBV7-2 and TRBJ2-7): GAGVSQSPSNKVTEKGKDVELRCDPISGHTALYWYRQSLGQGLEFLIYFQGNSAPDKSGLPSDRFSAERTGGSVSTLTIQRTQQEDSAVYLCASSFRDGSYEQYFGPGTRLTVT.

This clonotype was recorded many times. The chain links TRBV7-2 to TRBJ2-3; 12 bases line up with TRBD2. V shed 3 bases, J shed 2 bases, and the junction held 3 bases outside the gene matches. CDR1 SGHTA and CDR2 FQGNSA come from the germline V gene. The CDR3 is 16 residues long. The DNA for the CDR3 is TGTGCCAGCAGCTTCTCTAGCGGGGGGGCCACAGATACGCAGTATTTT. Its translation: CASSFSSGGATDTQYF.

In its sample, this clonotype was seen many times. V gene TRBV6-6 combines with J gene TRBJ1-1; D perhaps matches TRBD1 (5 bases). This CDR3 contains 15 residues. Per germline, CDR1 MNHNY and CDR2 SVGAGI (reference sequence). The ends were cut back, 0 bases at V and 5 bases at J, with 13 bases in the middle. The CDR3 region is CASSYSRGASTEAFF. In nucleotides, the CDR3 is TGTGCCAGCAGTTACTCGCGCGGGGCGAGTACTGAAGCTTTCTTT.

This clonotype turned up a few times. J is TRBJ2-2 and V is TRBV19; TRBD2 is a possible D gene (7 bases). Trimming left V 5 bases short and J 7 bases short, with 20 bases between. The CDR3 is made up of 16 amino acids. Germline CDR1 is LNHDA and CDR2 is SQIVND (reference sequence). The CDR3 protein is CASSLPGGRRSGELFF. CDR3 coding DNA: TGTGCCAGTAGTCTCCCCGGGGGGCGCCGTAGCGGGGAGCTGTTTTTT. Filled out from reference TRBV19 and TRBJ2-2, the complete variable domain reads DGGITQSPKYLFRKEGQNVTLSCEQNLNHDAMYWYRQDPGQGLRLIYYSQIVNDFQKGDIAEGYSVSREKKESFPLTVTSAQKNPTAFYLCASSLPGGRRSGELFFGEGSRLTVL.

This clonotype was seen only a few times. This chain connects TRBV13 to TRBJ2-1; TRBD1 or TRBD2 may be the D gene (6 bases each). The germline V gene has CDR1 PRHDT and CDR2 FYEKMQ (reference sequence). Trimming cost V 0 bases and J 4 bases, with 10 bases left between them. CDR3 length: 15 residues. The CDR3 region has the DNA TGTGCCAGCAGCTTAGGCCTAGGGGGGTACAATGAGCAGTTCTTC. This encodes CASSLGLGGYNEQFF. The full variable domain, its missing parts supplied by reference TRBV13 and TRBJ2-1, is AAGVIQSPRHLIKEKRETATLKCYPIPRHDTVYWYQQGPGQDPQFLISFYEKMQSDKGSIPDRFSAQQFSDYHSELNMSSLELGDSALYFCASSLGLGGYNEQFFGPGTRLTVL.

This clonotype appeared many times. The chain links TRBV18 to TRBJ2-5; the D gene is possibly TRBD2 (6 bases). The CDR3 runs 15 residues. The V gene lost 1 base and the J gene lost 2 bases, with 11 bases spanning the gap. CDR1 and CDR2 from the germline V gene are KGHSH and LQKENI. This chain's CDR3 is CASSPRGAGQETQYF. For the CDR3, the DNA is TGTGCCAGCTCACCACGAGGGGCGGGGCAAGAGACCCAGTACTTC.

This clonotype was recorded a few times. The V gene is TRBV6-5, the J gene TRBJ2-2; D unclear. The CDR3 spans 13 residues. The V end lost 5 bases, the J end lost 4 bases, and 8 bases lay between the germline ends. Germline CDR1 reads MNHEY; CDR2 reads SVGAGI. The CDR3 loop is CASSNSLTGELFF. The CDR3 bases are TGTGCCAGCAGTAACAGTCTCACCGGGGAGCTGTTTTTT.

This clonotype was counted once. V usage is TRBV7-2 and J usage is TRBJ1-1; D remains ambiguous. V lost 2 bases and J lost 1, with 11 bases in between. The germline V gene encodes CDR1 SGHTA and CDR2 FQGNSA. This CDR3 has 15 amino acids. CDR3 loop: CASSLSAAANTEAFF. The CDR3 nucleotides read TGTGCCAGCAGCTTATCGGCAGCGGCGAACACTGAAGCTTTCTTT.

V gene TRBV7-2 combines with J gene TRBJ2-4; 7 nucleotides line up with TRBD2. From germline, CDR1 is SGHTA and CDR2 FQGNSA. Trimming removed 5 bases from V and 4 bases from J; junction bases left unmatched: 5. The CDR3 contains 14 residues. CDR3 sequence: CASSVDSGKNIQYF. The CDR3 nucleotides are TGTGCCAGCAGCGTGGATAGCGGGAAAAACATTCAGTACTTC. Full variable domain (remainder filled in from reference TRBV7-2 and TRBJ2-4): GAGVSQSPSNKVTEKGKDVELRCDPISGHTALYWYRQSLGQGLEFLIYFQGNSAPDKSGLPSDRFSAERTGGSVSTLTIQRTQQEDSAVYLCASSVDSGKNIQYFGAGTRLSVL.

Many counts were recorded for this clonotype. The chain joins TRBV14 to TRBJ2-1, with D possibly matching TRBD1 (5 bases). The germline gives CDR1 SGHDN, CDR2 FVKESK. The CDR3 runs 14 residues. V lost 1 base, J lost 6 bases, and 10 bases lay in between. This CDR3 reads CASSQAARVNEQFF. CDR3 DNA sequence: TGTGCCAGCAGCCAAGCGGCCAGGGTCAATGAGCAGTTCTTC.